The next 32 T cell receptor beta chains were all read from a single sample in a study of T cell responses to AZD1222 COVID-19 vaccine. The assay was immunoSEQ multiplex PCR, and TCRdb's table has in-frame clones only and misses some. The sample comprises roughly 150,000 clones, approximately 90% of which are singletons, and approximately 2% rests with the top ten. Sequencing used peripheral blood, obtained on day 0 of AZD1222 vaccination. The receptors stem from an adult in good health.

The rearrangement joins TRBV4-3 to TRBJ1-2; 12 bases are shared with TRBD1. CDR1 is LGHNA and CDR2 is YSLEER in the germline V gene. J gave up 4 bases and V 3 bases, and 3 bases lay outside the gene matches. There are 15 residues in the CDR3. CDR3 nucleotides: TGCGCCAGCAGCCAGGGGACAGGGGGCTTCTATGGCTACACCTTC. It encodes CASSQGTGGFYGYTF.

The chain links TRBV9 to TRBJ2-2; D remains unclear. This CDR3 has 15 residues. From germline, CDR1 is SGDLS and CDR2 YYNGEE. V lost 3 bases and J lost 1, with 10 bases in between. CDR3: CASSADGRNTGELFF. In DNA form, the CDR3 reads TGTGCCAGCAGCGCAGACGGCAGGAACACCGGGGAGCTGTTTTTT.

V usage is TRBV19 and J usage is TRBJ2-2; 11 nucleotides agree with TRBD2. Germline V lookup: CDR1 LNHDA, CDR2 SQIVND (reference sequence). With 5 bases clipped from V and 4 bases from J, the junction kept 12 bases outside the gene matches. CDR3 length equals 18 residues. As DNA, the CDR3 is TGTGCCAGTAGTCTATTTATACTAGCGGGAGCAACCACCGGGGAGCTGTTTTTT. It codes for CASSLFILAGATTGELFF.

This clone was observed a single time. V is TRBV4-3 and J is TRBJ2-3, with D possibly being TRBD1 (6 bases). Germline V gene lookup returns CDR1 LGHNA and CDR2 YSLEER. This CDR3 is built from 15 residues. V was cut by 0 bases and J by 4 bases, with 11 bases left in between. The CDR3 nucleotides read TGCGCCAGCAGCCAAGAGAGCAGGGGATCAGATACGCAGTATTTT. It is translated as CASSQESRGSDTQYF.

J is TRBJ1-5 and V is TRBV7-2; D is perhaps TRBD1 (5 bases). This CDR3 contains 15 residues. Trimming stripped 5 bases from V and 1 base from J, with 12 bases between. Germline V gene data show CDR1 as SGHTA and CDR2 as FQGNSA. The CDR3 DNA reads TGTGCCAGCAGCATCGACAGAACCAGCAATCAGCCCCAGCATTTT. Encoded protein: CASSIDRTSNQPQHF.

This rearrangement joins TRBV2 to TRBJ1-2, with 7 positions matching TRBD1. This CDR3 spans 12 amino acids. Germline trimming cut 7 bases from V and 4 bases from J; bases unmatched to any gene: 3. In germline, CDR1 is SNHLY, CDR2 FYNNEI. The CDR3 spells CASTGDSYGYTF. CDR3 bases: TGTGCCAGCACCGGGGACAGCTATGGCTACACCTTC.

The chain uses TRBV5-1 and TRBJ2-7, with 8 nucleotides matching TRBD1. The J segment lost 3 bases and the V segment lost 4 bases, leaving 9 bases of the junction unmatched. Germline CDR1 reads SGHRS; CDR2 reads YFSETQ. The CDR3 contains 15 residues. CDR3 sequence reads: CASSKGQGVNYEQYF. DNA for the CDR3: TGCGCCAGCAGCAAAGGACAGGGCGTTAACTACGAGCAGTACTTC. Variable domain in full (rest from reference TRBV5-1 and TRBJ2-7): KAGVTQTPRYLIKTRGQQVTLSCSPISGHRSVSWYQQTPGQGLQFLFEYFSETQRNKGNFPGRFSGRQFSNSRSEMNVSTLELGDSALYLCASSKGQGVNYEQYFGPGTRLTVT.

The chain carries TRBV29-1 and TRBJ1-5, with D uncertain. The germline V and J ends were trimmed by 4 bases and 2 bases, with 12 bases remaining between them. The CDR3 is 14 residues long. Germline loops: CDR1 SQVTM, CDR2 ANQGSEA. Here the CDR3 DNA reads TGCAGCGTTGTAACCTTAGGAGGCAATCAGCCCCAGCATTTT. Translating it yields CSVVTLGGNQPQHF. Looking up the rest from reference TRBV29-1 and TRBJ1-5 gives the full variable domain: SAVISQKPSRDICQRGTSLTIQCQVDSQVTMMFWYRQQPGQSLTLIATANQGSEATYESGFVIDKFPISRPNLTFSTLTVSNMSPEDSSIYLCSVVTLGGNQPQHFGDGTRLSIL.

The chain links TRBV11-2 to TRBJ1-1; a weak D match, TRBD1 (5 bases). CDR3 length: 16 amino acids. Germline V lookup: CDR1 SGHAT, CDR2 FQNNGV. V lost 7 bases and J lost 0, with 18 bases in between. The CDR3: CASNGRGGGMNTEAFF. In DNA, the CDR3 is TGTGCCAGCAACGGGCGTGGGGGAGGCATGAACACTGAAGCTTTCTTT.

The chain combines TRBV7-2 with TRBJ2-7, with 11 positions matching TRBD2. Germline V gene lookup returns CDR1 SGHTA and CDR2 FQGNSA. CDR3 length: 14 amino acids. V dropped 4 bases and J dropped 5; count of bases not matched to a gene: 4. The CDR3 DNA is TGTGCCAGCAGCTCTAGCGGGAGGCCCCACGAGCAGTACTTC. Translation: CASSSSGRPHEQYF.

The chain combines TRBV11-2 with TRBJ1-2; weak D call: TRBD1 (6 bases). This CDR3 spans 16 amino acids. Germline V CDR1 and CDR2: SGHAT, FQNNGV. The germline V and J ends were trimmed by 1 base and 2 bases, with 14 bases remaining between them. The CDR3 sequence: CASSLAPGHSNYGYTF. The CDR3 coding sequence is TGTGCCAGCAGCTTAGCGCCGGGACACTCGAACTATGGCTACACCTTC.

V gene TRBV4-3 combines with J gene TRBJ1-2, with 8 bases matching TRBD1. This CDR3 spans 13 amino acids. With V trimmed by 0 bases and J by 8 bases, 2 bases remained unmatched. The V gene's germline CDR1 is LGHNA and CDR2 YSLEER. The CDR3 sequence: CASSQDRGRGYTF. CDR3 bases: TGCGCCAGCAGCCAAGACAGGGGGCGCGGCTACACCTTC.

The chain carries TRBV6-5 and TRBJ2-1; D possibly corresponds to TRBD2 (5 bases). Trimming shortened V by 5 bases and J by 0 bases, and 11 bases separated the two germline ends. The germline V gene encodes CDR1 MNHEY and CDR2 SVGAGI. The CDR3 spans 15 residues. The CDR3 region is CASSRFGSSYNEQFF. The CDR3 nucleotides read TGTGCCAGCAGTCGCTTTGGGAGCTCCTACAATGAGCAGTTCTTC.

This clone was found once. CDR3 coding DNA: TGTGCCAGCAGCGATGGGGGGGGTAGACGAAATGAAAAACTGTTTTTT. It translates to CASSDGGGRRNEKLFF. The V and J genes are TRBV6-2 or TRBV6-3 and TRBJ1-4, with D perhaps TRBD1 (5 bases). The CDR3 covers 16 residues. Deletions cut 6 bases from V and 5 bases from J, with 19 bases between. CDR1 and CDR2 from the germline V gene are MNHEY and SVGEGT.

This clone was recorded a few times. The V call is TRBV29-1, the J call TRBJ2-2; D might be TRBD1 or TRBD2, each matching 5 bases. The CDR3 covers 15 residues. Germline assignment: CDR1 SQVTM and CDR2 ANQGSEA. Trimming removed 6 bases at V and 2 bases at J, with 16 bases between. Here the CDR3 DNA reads TGCAGCGTATCCGGGACGGCTATTAACACCGGGGAGCTGTTTTTT. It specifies CSVSGTAINTGELFF.

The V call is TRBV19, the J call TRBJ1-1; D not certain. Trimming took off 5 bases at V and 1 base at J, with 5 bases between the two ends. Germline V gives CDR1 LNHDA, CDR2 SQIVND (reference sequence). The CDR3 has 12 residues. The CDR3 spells CASSLRNTEAFF. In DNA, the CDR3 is TGTGCCAGTAGTCTACGGAACACTGAAGCTTTCTTT.

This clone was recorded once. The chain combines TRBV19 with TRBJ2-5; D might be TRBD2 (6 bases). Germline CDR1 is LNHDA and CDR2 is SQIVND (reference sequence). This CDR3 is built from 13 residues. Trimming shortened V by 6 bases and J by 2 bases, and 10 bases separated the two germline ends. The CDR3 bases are TGTGCCAGTAGGGGAGGAGCTCAAGAGACCCAGTACTTC. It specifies CASRGGAQETQYF.

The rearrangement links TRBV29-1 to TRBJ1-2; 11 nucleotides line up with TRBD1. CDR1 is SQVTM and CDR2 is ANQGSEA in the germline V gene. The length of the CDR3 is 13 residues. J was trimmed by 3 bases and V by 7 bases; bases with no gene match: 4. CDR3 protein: CSAAGQGDYGYTF. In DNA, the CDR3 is TGCAGCGCGGCGGGACAGGGGGACTATGGCTACACCTTC.

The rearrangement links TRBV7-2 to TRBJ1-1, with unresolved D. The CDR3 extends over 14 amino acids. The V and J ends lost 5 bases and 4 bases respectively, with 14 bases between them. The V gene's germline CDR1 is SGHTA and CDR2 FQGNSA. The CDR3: CASSPQVVSTEAFF. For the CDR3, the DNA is TGTGCCAGCAGCCCGCAGGTCGTAAGCACTGAAGCTTTCTTT.

This chain's CDR3 is CASSSQGLSGANVLTF. The CDR3 DNA reads TGTGCCAGTAGTTCTCAGGGTCTCTCTGGGGCCAACGTCCTGACTTTC. The chain links TRBV19 to TRBJ2-6; the D gene is possibly TRBD1 (5 bases). With 5 bases removed from V and 0 bases from J, the gap between germline ends came to 11 bases. The V gene's germline CDR1 is LNHDA and CDR2 SQIVND (reference sequence). The CDR3 runs 16 residues.

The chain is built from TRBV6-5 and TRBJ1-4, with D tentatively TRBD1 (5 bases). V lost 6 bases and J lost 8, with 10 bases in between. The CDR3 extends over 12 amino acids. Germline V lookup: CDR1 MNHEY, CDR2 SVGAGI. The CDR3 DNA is TGTGCCAGCAGAACAGGAGGAGAAAAACTGTTTTTT. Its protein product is CASRTGGEKLFF.

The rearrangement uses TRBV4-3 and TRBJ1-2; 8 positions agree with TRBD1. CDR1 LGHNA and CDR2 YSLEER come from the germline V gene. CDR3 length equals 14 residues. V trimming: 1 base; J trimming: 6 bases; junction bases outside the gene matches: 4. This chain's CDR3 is CASSQVTGVHGYTF. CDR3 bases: TGCGCCAGCAGCCAAGTGACAGGGGTGCATGGCTACACCTTC.

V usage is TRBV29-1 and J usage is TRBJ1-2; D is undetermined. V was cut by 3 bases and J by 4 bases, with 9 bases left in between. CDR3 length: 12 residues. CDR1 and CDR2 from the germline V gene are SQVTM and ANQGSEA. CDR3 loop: CSVEEAFYGYTF. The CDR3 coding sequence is TGCAGCGTTGAGGAGGCGTTCTATGGCTACACCTTC.

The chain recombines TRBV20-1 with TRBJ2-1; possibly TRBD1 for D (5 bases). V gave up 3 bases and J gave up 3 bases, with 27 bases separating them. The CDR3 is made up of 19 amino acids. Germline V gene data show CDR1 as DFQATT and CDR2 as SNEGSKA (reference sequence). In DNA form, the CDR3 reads TGCAGTGCTAGTCTACAGGCAACAGCCTACTCAACGTTCTACAATGAGCAGTTCTTC. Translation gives CSASLQATAYSTFYNEQFF.

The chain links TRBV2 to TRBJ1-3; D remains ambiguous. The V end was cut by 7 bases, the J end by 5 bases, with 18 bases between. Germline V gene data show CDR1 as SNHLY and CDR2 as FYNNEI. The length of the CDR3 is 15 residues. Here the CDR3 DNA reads TGTGCCAGCAAACTGACGGCTGGGGTCCGAAACACCATATATTTT. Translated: CASKLTAGVRNTIYF.

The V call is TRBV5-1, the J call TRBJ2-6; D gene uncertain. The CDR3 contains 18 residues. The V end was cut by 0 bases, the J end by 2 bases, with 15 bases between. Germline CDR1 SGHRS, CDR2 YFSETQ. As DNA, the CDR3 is TGCGCCAGCAGCTTGGGCGGAATTGGGAATCCTGGGGCCAACGTCCTGACTTTC. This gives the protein CASSLGGIGNPGANVLTF. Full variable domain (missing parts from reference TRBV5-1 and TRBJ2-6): KAGVTQTPRYLIKTRGQQVTLSCSPISGHRSVSWYQQTPGQGLQFLFEYFSETQRNKGNFPGRFSGRQFSNSRSEMNVSTLELGDSALYLCASSLGGIGNPGANVLTFGAGSRLTVL.

The CDR3 protein is CASSLYRSYEQYF. CDR3 coding DNA: TGTGCCAGCAGCTTGTATCGCTCCTACGAGCAGTACTTC. The chain couples TRBV5-6 to TRBJ2-7; no definite D call. Per germline, CDR1 SGHDT and CDR2 YYEEEE. The V gene lost 1 base and the J gene lost 0 bases, with 5 bases spanning the gap. This CDR3 is built from 13 residues. Supplemented by reference TRBV5-6 and TRBJ2-7, the full variable domain reads DAGVTQSPTHLIKTRGQQVTLRCSPKSGHDTVSWYQQALGQGPQFIFQYYEEEERQRGNFPDRFSGHQFPNYSSELNVNALLLGDSALYLCASSLYRSYEQYFGPGTRLTVT.

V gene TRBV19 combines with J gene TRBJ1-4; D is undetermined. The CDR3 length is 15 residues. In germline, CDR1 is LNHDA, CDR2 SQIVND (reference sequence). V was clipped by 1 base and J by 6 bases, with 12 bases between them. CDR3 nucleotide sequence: TGTGCCAGTAGTATAGCGACTGGACGGGATGAAAAACTGTTTTTT. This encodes CASSIATGRDEKLFF. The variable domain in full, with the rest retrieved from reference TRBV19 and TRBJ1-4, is DGGITQSPKYLFRKEGQNVTLSCEQNLNHDAMYWYRQDPGQGLRLIYYSQIVNDFQKGDIAEGYSVSREKKESFPLTVTSAQKNPTAFYLCASSIATGRDEKLFFGSGTQLSVL.

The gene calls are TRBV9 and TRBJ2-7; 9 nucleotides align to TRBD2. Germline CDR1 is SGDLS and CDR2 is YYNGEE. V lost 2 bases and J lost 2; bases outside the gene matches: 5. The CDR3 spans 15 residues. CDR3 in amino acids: CASSVGGGAPYEQYF. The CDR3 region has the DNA TGTGCCAGCAGCGTTGGCGGGGGGGCCCCCTACGAGCAGTACTTC.

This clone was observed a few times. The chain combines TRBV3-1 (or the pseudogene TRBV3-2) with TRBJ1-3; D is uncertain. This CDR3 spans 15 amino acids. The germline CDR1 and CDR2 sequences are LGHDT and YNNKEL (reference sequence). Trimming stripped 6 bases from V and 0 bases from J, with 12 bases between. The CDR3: CASSTFSRSGNTIYF. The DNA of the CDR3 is TGTGCCAGCAGTACTTTTTCCCGCTCTGGAAACACCATATATTTT.

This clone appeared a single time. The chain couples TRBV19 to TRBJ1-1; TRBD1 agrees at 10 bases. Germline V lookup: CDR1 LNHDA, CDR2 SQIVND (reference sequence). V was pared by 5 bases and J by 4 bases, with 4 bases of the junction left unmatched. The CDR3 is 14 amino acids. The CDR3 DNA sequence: TGTGCCAGTAGTCCGGGACAGGGGAGCACTGAAGCTTTCTTT. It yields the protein CASSPGQGSTEAFF.

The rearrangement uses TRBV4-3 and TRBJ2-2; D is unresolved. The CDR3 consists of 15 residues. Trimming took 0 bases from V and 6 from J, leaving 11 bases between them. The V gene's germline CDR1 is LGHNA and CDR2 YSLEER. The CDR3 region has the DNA TGCGCCAGCAGCCAAGACATCACACTCTCCGGGGAGCTGTTTTTT. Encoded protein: CASSQDITLSGELFF.